The 28 T cell receptor beta chains below all came from one sample that was sequenced in a study of cytomegalovirus exposure and HLA in healthy donors (dated by TCRdb to 2016 to 2017). Library preparation used the immunoSEQ multiplex PCR assay. The multiplex PCR relied on a mix of 60 forward primers for TCR Vbeta segments and 13 reverse primers for TCR Jbeta segments. TCRdb carries this immuneACCESS record with in-frame sequences only. Its versions omit some clonotypes, under half of them owing to an unresolved V gene in the studies checked, with the rest unexplained. This sample gives roughly 80,000 clones in total; roughly 80% of them show up just once. The ten largest clones take up 1.5% to 2% of the sample. What was sequenced was PBMCs. These TCRs come from a woman in her 30s in good health and CMV-seronegative.

This chain joins TRBV7-9 and TRBJ2-6, with a possible D match to TRBD1 (6 bases). Looked up from germline, CDR1 is SEHNR and CDR2 is FQNEAQ (reference sequence). This CDR3 is 19 amino acids long. V was clipped by 1 base and J by 0 bases, with 16 bases between them. The CDR3 coding sequence is TGTGCCAGCAGCTTAGATGCCCGGACAGCCCACTCTGGGGCCAACGTCCTGACTTTC. It encodes CASSLDARTAHSGANVLTF.

V is TRBV27 and J is TRBJ2-3; 8 bases are shared with TRBD1. V was clipped by 4 bases and J by 4 bases; unmatched bases: 13. CDR3 length: 17 residues. CDR1 and CDR2 from the germline V gene are MNHEY and SMNVEV (reference sequence). The CDR3 sequence: CASSSSLAGGIADTQYF. The DNA of the CDR3 is TGTGCCAGCAGTTCCTCTCTTGCAGGGGGCATAGCAGATACGCAGTATTTT.

The rearrangement joins TRBV28 to TRBJ1-1, with TRBD1 identical over 10 bases. The CDR3 length is 15 residues. Germline CDR1 and CDR2: MDHEN and SYDVKM. J lost 4 bases, V lost 4 bases, and 6 bases had no gene match. The CDR3 here is CASSWDRGLRTEAFF. CDR3 coding DNA: TGTGCCAGCAGTTGGGACAGGGGTTTACGCACTGAAGCTTTCTTT.

The chain carries TRBV19 and TRBJ2-7; 7 nucleotides line up with TRBD1. The V gene's germline CDR1 is LNHDA and CDR2 SQIVND (reference sequence). V dropped 1 base and J dropped 4; count of bases not matched to a gene: 7. The CDR3 totals 15 residues. This chain's CDR3 is CASSIGGQANYEQYF. In nucleotides, the CDR3 is TGTGCCAGTAGTATAGGTGGACAGGCGAATTACGAGCAGTACTTC.

V usage is TRBV18 and J usage is TRBJ1-2; 8 bases are shared with TRBD1. CDR3 length equals 17 residues. Germline lookup yields CDR1 KGHSH and CDR2 LQKENI. The junction had 6 bases not matched to a gene; V was cut back by 0 bases and J by 0 bases. The CDR3 bases are TGTGCCAGCTCACCACCGGGACAGGCAGCACCTAACTATGGCTACACCTTC. This translates into CASSPPGQAAPNYGYTF.

The chain joins TRBV6-1 to TRBJ2-3; 7 positions match TRBD2. Germline CDR1 and CDR2: MNHNS and SASEGT. J was trimmed by 4 bases and V by 1 base; bases with no gene match: 2. CDR3 length equals 14 residues. The CDR3 coding sequence is TGTGCCAGCAGTGAAGTGGGGGGGGCAGATACGCAGTATTTT. It is translated as CASSEVGGADTQYF.

V gene TRBV14 combines with J gene TRBJ2-1; 16 bases agree with TRBD2. Germline loops: CDR1 SGHDN, CDR2 FVKESK. The CDR3 length is 21 residues. Trimming took 0 bases from V and 0 from J; bases not matched to a gene: 8. In DNA, the CDR3 is TGTGCCAGCAGCCAAGATTGGGCCGGGACTAGCGGGAGGGCCTCCTACAATGAGCAGTTCTTC. It encodes CASSQDWAGTSGRASYNEQFF.

The CDR3 DNA reads as TGCGCCACCAGGACTGCCCCTAACACCGGGGAGCTGTTTTTT. It encodes CATRTAPNTGELFF. V usage is TRBV5-1 and J usage is TRBJ2-2; tentative D call: TRBD2 (5 bases). The CDR3 spans 14 residues. Germline V CDR1 and CDR2: SGHRS, YFSETQ. The V end was cut by 9 bases, the J end by 2 bases, with 14 bases between.

The V and J genes are TRBV10-1 and TRBJ2-3, with 7 bases lining up with TRBD2. The CDR3 length is 14 residues. Germline V gives CDR1 WNHNN, CDR2 SYGVQD (reference sequence). The CDR3 spells CAIGGLAVTDTQYF. CDR3 coding DNA: TGCGCAATTGGAGGGCTAGCGGTCACAGATACGCAGTATTTT.

This clone was recorded once. The rearrangement links TRBV6-5 to TRBJ2-3, with D perhaps matching TRBD2 (6 bases). V was clipped by 3 bases and J by 2 bases, with 15 bases between them. Germline loops: CDR1 MNHEY, CDR2 SVGAGI. CDR3 length: 16 residues. CDR3: CASSYSQGGYTDTQYF. The CDR3 DNA reads as TGTGCCAGCAGTTATTCCCAGGGAGGCTACACAGATACGCAGTATTTT.

The CDR3 DNA sequence: TGTGCCAGCAGCACCGACAGGGGCAACTACGAGCAGTACTTC. This sequence encodes CASSTDRGNYEQYF. The chain uses TRBV9 and TRBJ2-7; the match to TRBD1 covers 8 bases. This CDR3 is 14 amino acids long. The V gene's germline CDR1 is SGDLS and CDR2 YYNGEE. V trimming: 4 bases; J trimming: 3 bases; junction bases outside the gene matches: 6.

The gene calls are TRBV4-1 and TRBJ2-5; 8 positions agree with TRBD1. The closer fit of TRBJ2-7 to the DNA end suggests the J call may be wrong. There are 15 residues in the CDR3. The germline V gene encodes CDR1 MGHRA and CDR2 YSYEKL. The CDR3 region is CASSPLPGGYYEQYF. DNA of the CDR3: TGCGCCAGCAGCCCCCTCCCAGGGGGCTATTACGAGCAGTACTTC.

This clone was recorded once. The chain employs TRBV5-4 and TRBJ1-2, with TRBD1 matching over 7 bases. This CDR3 is 11 amino acids long. V was pared by 7 bases and J by 3 bases, with 0 bases of the junction left unmatched. The germline CDR1 and CDR2 sequences are SGHNT and YYREEE (reference sequence). Here the CDR3 DNA reads TGTGCCAGCCAGGGGGACTATGGCTACACCTTC. Its protein is CASQGDYGYTF.

V is TRBV5-4 and J is TRBJ2-3; 10 bases are shared with TRBD2. Germline lookup yields CDR1 SGHNT and CDR2 YYREEE (reference sequence). Trimming took 0 bases from V and 6 from J; bases not matched to a gene: 10. The CDR3 is 17 residues long. CDR3 protein: CASSLEPSGRAGDTQYF. CDR3 DNA sequence: TGTGCCAGCAGCTTGGAGCCCAGCGGGAGGGCCGGGGATACGCAGTATTTT.

The J gene is TRBJ1-1, the V gene TRBV13; 10 bases line up with TRBD1. Germline V gene lookup returns CDR1 PRHDT and CDR2 FYEKMQ (reference sequence). V was pared by 5 bases and J by 11 bases, with 5 bases of the junction left unmatched. The CDR3 loop spans 12 amino acids. The CDR3 spells CASSPRGQGAFF. The CDR3 DNA follows: TGTGCCAGCAGCCCCAGGGGACAGGGGGCTTTCTTT.

The gene calls are TRBV11-2 and TRBJ2-5; possible D gene TRBD1, 6 bases. The CDR3 has 14 residues. Between the trimmed V and J ends, which lost 5 bases and 3 bases, there was a span of 13 bases. CDR1 SGHAT and CDR2 FQNNGV come from the germline V gene. The DNA for the CDR3 is TGTGCCAGCAGCGCCACAGGGAACGAAGAGACCCAGTACTTC. It encodes CASSATGNEETQYF.

Regarding this clone: Sequence at one end of the junction differs from germline and may be a read error. V and J are TRBV7-9 and TRBJ1-1; 7 nucleotides line up with TRBD1. The germline CDR1 and CDR2 sequences are SEHNR and FQNEAQ (reference sequence). The CDR3 loop spans 17 amino acids. CDR3 sequence: CSSSSPKTVGQALEAFF. As DNA, the CDR3 is TGTTCCAGCAGCTCTCCTAAGACGGTTGGACAGGCCCTTGAAGCTTTCTTT.

Turning to this clone: A junction end diverges from the germline sequence, so it may reflect a read error. V gene TRBV7-3 combines with J gene TRBJ2-5; no clear D. The J call is in doubt because the DNA end fits TRBJ2-7 better. The CDR3 has 15 residues. Germline CDR1 is SGHTA and CDR2 is FQGTGA. In DNA, the CDR3 is TGTTCCAGCAGCCCTAGTGGCCTGAAACCCGACGAGCAGTACTTC. The encoded protein is CSSSPSGLKPDEQYF.

The genes are TRBV6-4 and TRBJ2-2; D unclear. Germline CDR1 is MRHNA and CDR2 is SNTAGT. V lost 7 bases to trimming and J lost 7 bases, with 13 bases between them. This CDR3 region has 13 residues. The CDR3 DNA sequence: TGTGCCAGCACATTTGAGGTCGGCGGGGAGCTGTTTTTT. This sequence encodes CASTFEVGGELFF.

The V call is TRBV7-2, the J call TRBJ1-3; tentative D call: TRBD1 (6 bases). Trimming took 5 bases from V and 4 from J, leaving 12 bases between them. The CDR3 is made up of 14 amino acids. Germline assignment: CDR1 SGHTA and CDR2 FQGNSA. DNA of the CDR3: TGTGCCAGCAGCCCTACAGGGTTCGGAAACACCATATATTTT. The encoded protein is CASSPTGFGNTIYF.

CDR3 loop: CASSDGGGNEQFF. The CDR3, as DNA: TGTGCCAGCAGCGACGGGGGGGGGAATGAGCAGTTCTTC. The chain joins TRBV6-1 to TRBJ2-1, with 8 bases identical to TRBD2. This CDR3 spans 13 amino acids. The ends lost 6 bases at V and 7 bases at J; junction bases unmatched: 5. In germline, CDR1 is MNHNS, CDR2 SASEGT.

The rearrangement uses TRBV13 and TRBJ2-1; 8 nucleotides agree with TRBD1. V shed 5 bases and J 9 bases; nucleotides not matched to a gene: 12. Germline assignment: CDR1 PRHDT and CDR2 FYEKMQ (reference sequence). The length of the CDR3 is 15 residues. The CDR3 coding sequence is TGTGCCAGCAGCGCCCGGGGCAGGGGGCGAGGTGAGCAGTTCTTC. It encodes CASSARGRGRGEQFF.

The rearrangement uses TRBV6-1 and TRBJ2-7; TRBD2 matches 9 bases. In germline, CDR1 is MNHNS, CDR2 SASEGT. This CDR3 is built from 14 residues. V lost 3 bases and J lost 3; bases outside the gene matches: 3. The chain's CDR3 is CASSEGGGDYEQYF. CDR3 nucleotide sequence: TGTGCCAGCAGTGAGGGCGGGGGGGACTACGAGCAGTACTTC.

The gene calls are TRBV19 and TRBJ1-2; no firm D call. The CDR3 is made up of 14 amino acids. Trimming left V 4 bases short and J 0 bases short, with 9 bases between. Germline V gives CDR1 LNHDA, CDR2 SQIVND (reference sequence). The CDR3 loop is CASSSATTNYGYTF. The CDR3 nucleotides are TGTGCCAGTAGTAGTGCTACTACTAACTATGGCTACACCTTC.

The table lists this clone with a few counts. The chain employs TRBV9 and TRBJ2-7, with 10 bases aligning to TRBD2. This CDR3 has 15 residues. Germline assignment: CDR1 SGDLS and CDR2 YYNGEE. The V and J ends lost 1 base and 2 bases, in that order; junction bases with no gene match: 3. The CDR3 coding sequence is TGTGCCAGCAGCGTAACTAGCGGGGCAACCTACGAGCAGTACTTC. It translates to CASSVTSGATYEQYF. The full variable domain, in which reference TRBV9 and TRBJ2-7 provide the parts outside the CDR3, is DSGVTQTPKHLITATGQRVTLRCSPRSGDLSVYWYQQSLDQGLQFLIQYYNGEERAKGNILERFSAQQFPDLHSELNLSSLELGDSALYFCASSVTSGATYEQYFGPGTRLTVT.

The chain recombines TRBV7-9 with TRBJ2-7; a weak D match, TRBD1 (7 bases). Germline V gene data show CDR1 as SEHNR and CDR2 as FQNEAQ (reference sequence). CDR3 length equals 17 residues. V was trimmed by 4 bases and J by 3 bases, leaving 22 bases between them. CDR3 sequence reads: CASSSNGGRDSSYEQYF. The CDR3 nucleotides read TGTGCCAGCAGCTCCAACGGGGGCCGGGACAGCAGCTACGAGCAGTACTTC.

The chain combines TRBV2 with TRBJ2-7; 9 nucleotides match TRBD2. The CDR3 extends over 17 amino acids. From germline, CDR1 is SNHLY and CDR2 FYNNEI. V trimming: 6 bases; J trimming: 3 bases; junction bases outside the gene matches: 15. CDR3 nucleotides: TGTGCCAGCAGGGGGGAGAAGGGCGGGAGGGCCTTCTACGAGCAGTACTTC. Translation gives CASRGEKGGRAFYEQYF. The full variable domain, in which reference TRBV2 and TRBJ2-7 provide the parts outside the CDR3, is EPEVTQTPSHQVTQMGQEVILRCVPISNHLYFYWYRQILGQKVEFLVSFYNNEISEKSEIFDDQFSVERPDGSNFTLKIRSTKLEDSAMYFCASRGEKGGRAFYEQYFGPGTRLTVT.

There are a few counts of this clone. The chain employs TRBV6-1 and TRBJ2-3, with 12 bases identical to TRBD2. CDR1 and CDR2 (germline): MNHNS, SASEGT. V gave up 1 base and J gave up 2 bases; unmatched junction bases: 7. The CDR3 totals 18 residues. In DNA, the CDR3 is TGTGCCAGCAGTGAAGTTTGGCTAGCGGGAGGGTCCACAGATACGCAGTATTTT. This encodes CASSEVWLAGGSTDTQYF.